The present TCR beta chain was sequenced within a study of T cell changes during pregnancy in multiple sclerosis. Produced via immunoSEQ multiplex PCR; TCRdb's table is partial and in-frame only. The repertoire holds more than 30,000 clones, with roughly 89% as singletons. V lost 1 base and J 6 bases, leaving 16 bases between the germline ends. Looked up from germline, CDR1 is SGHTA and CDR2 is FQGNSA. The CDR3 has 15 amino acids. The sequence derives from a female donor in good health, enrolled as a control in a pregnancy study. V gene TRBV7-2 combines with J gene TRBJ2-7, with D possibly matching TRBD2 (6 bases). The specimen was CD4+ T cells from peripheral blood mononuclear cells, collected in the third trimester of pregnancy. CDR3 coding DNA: TGTGCCAGCAGCTTAGTAGGGACTCTGGACACCGAGCAGTACTTC. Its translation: CASSLVGTLDTEQYF. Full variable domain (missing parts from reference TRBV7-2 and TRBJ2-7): GAGVSQSPSNKVTEKGKDVELRCDPISGHTALYWYRQSLGQGLEFLIYFQGNSAPDKSGLPSDRFSAERTGGSVSTLTIQRTQQEDSAVYLCASSLVGTLDTEQYFGPGTRLTVT.